Shown below are 21 T cell receptor beta chains from a single sample sequenced in a study of T cells in Graves' hyperthyroidism and ophthalmopathy (dated by TCRdb to between 2017 and 2020). Library creation used multiplex PCR. Sequencing took place on an Illumina HiSeq 2000. Amplification of TCR beta CDR3 regions was carried out from RNA transcripts. For the first round of RT-PCR on the TCR CDR3, the HTBI primer set was used together with the Qiagen OneStep RT-PCR kit. Through fastp at Q25 and MiXCR, TCRdb rebuilt clones from the public reads, retaining in-frame beta chains. Each entry is one CDR3 protein sequence, shown with its most common DNA and genes. Recorded for this sample are 660,000 or so distinct CDR3 sequences; roughly 20% of them occurred a single time. The ten largest clones capture roughly a third of the sample. The sequencing input was blood. The source is a man in his thirties or forties with Graves' ophthalmopathy.

This clonotype has only one observation. The gene calls are TRBV19 and TRBJ2-1, with a tentative D call TRBD2 (5 bases). V lost 3 bases, J lost 2 bases, and 11 bases lay in between. CDR3 size: 15 residues. Germline V gene sequence: CDR1 LNHDA, CDR2 SQIVND (reference sequence). CDR3 residues: CASSMGGGPYNEQFF. As DNA, the CDR3 is TGTGCCAGTAGTATGGGCGGAGGACCCTACAATGAGCAGTTCTTC.

CDR3 coding DNA: TGCAGTGCTTCGCGGACAGGTCAATATAATTCACCCCTCCACTTT. Residues: CSASRTGQYNSPLHF. The chain carries TRBV20-1 and TRBJ1-6; 7 bases align to TRBD1. Per the germline V gene, CDR1 is DFQATT and CDR2 is SNEGSKA (reference sequence). V dropped 5 bases and J dropped 4; count of bases not matched to a gene: 8. The CDR3 totals 15 residues.

There are a few counts of this clonotype. This sequence joins TRBV20-1 and TRBJ2-5; D is possibly TRBD1 (5 bases). Trimming removed 1 base from V and 5 bases from J, with 14 bases in between. Germline-derived CDR1 and CDR2 are DFQATT and SNEGSKA (reference sequence). CDR3 length: 14 residues. In DNA, the CDR3 is TGCAGTGCTAGAGGGGGCGCGCTTTTGGAGACCCAGTACTTC. Translating it yields CSARGGALLETQYF.

The chain combines TRBV28 with TRBJ2-7; D call uncertain. Per the germline V gene, CDR1 is MDHEN and CDR2 is SYDVKM. CDR3 length: 12 residues. V lost 7 bases and J lost 4, with 11 bases in between. The DNA for the CDR3 is TGTGCCAGCAACGACATTGGGTACGAGCAGTACTTC. Translated: CASNDIGYEQYF.

At least ten counts were recorded for this clonotype. V and J are TRBV6-6 and TRBJ2-2, with D perhaps TRBD2 (5 bases). V was cut by 2 bases and J by 0 bases, with 10 bases left in between. The germline CDR1 and CDR2 sequences are MNHNY and SVGAGI (reference sequence). The CDR3 covers 16 residues. DNA of the CDR3: TGTGCCAGCAGTTACGGGCTAGCCGCGAACACCGGGGAGCTGTTTTTT. The encoded protein is CASSYGLAANTGELFF.

This clonotype was seen at least ten times. The chain uses TRBV27 and TRBJ2-1, with 11 positions matching TRBD2. Looked up from germline, CDR1 is MNHEY and CDR2 is SMNVEV (reference sequence). The V segment lost 6 bases and the J segment 0 bases; nucleotides outside the gene matches: 13. There are 19 residues in the CDR3. In nucleotides, the CDR3 is TGTGCCAGCAGGCCAACTAGCGGGAGAGCCCCAGGCTCCTACAATGAGCAGTTCTTC. Protein sequence: CASRPTSGRAPGSYNEQFF.

This sequence joins TRBV27 and TRBJ2-2; D unclear. CDR1 MNHEY and CDR2 SMNVEV come from the germline V gene (reference sequence). With 0 bases removed from V and 2 bases from J, the gap between germline ends came to 4 bases. The CDR3 has 14 residues. Written as DNA, the CDR3 is TGTGCCAGCAGTTTATCCCCAAACACCGGGGAGCTGTTTTTT. The encoded protein is CASSLSPNTGELFF.

This sequence joins TRBV5-1 and TRBJ2-7; tentatively, D is TRBD2 (6 bases). This CDR3 spans 15 amino acids. Per germline, CDR1 SGHRS and CDR2 YFSETQ. V gave up 0 bases and J gave up 7 bases, with 17 bases separating them. The DNA for the CDR3 is TGCGCCAGCAGCTTGGCCACTGCGGGGTCGGGTGAGCAGTACTTC. Translated, it gives CASSLATAGSGEQYF.

In its sample, this clonotype was seen a few times. This sequence joins TRBV19 and TRBJ1-2; weak D call: TRBD1 (5 bases). The CDR3 sequence is 13 residues long. V dropped 6 bases and J dropped 2 bases, with 10 bases sitting between them. CDR1 LNHDA and CDR2 SQIVND come from the germline V gene (reference sequence). Here the CDR3 DNA reads TGTGCCAGTAGCTTCCGACAGAACTATGGCTACACCTTC. Translated, it gives CASSFRQNYGYTF.

This clonotype occurred a few times. The V and J genes are TRBV7-9 and TRBJ2-5, with D possibly TRBD1 on 5 matching bases. CDR3 size: 17 residues. The V end lost 4 bases, the J end lost 5 bases, and 23 bases lay between the germline ends. Per the germline V gene, CDR1 is SEHNR and CDR2 is FQNEAQ (reference sequence). CDR3 DNA sequence: TGTGCCAGCAGCTCCATAGGGGATCCCGGAACGTTGGAGACCCAGTACTTC. As protein: CASSSIGDPGTLETQYF.

This clonotype was seen a handful of times. V usage is TRBV20-1 and J usage is TRBJ2-1, with D possibly being TRBD2 (5 bases). Trimming removed 2 bases at V and 0 bases at J, with 11 bases between. The CDR3 runs to 15 residues. Germline CDR1 and CDR2: DFQATT and SNEGSKA (reference sequence). The CDR3 loop is CSARLSSTSYNEQFF. In nucleotides, the CDR3 is TGCAGTGCTAGATTATCTAGCACCTCCTACAATGAGCAGTTCTTC.

As concerns this clonotype: Compared with germline, one end of the junction differs, possibly owing to a read error. The chain links TRBV27 to TRBJ2-5; D may be TRBD2 (5 bases). Germline CDR1 reads MNHEY; CDR2 reads SMNVEV (reference sequence). This CDR3 contains 12 residues. CDR3 sequence (DNA): TGTGCCAGCAGTTTCGTATCGGTTGGGAGACACTTC. Protein product: CASSFVSVGRHF.

The chain links TRBV5-8 to TRBJ1-5; weak D call: TRBD1 (6 bases). V was clipped by 1 base and J by 8 bases, with 16 bases between them. The CDR3 consists of 15 residues. From germline, CDR1 is SGHTS and CDR2 YDEGEE. CDR3 sequence (DNA): TGTGCCAGCAGCTTGACCTCCAGGGGCTTTGAGCCCCAGCATTTT. It specifies CASSLTSRGFEPQHF. Full variable domain (rest looked up from reference TRBV5-8 and TRBJ1-5): EAGVTQSPTHLIKTRGQQATLRCSPISGHTSVYWYQQALGLGLQFLLWYDEGEERNRGNFPPRFSGRQFPNYSSELNVNALELEDSALYLCASSLTSRGFEPQHFGDGTRLSIL.

This clonotype was recorded many times. J is TRBJ2-7 and V is TRBV7-8; 7 nucleotides match TRBD1. V gave up 1 base and J gave up 1 base; unmatched junction bases: 7. The CDR3 runs to 16 residues. Germline V gene sequence: CDR1 SGHVS, CDR2 FQNEAQ. Here the CDR3 DNA reads TGTGCCAGCAGCTTAGATCGGGACAGACAGTCCTACGAGCAGTACTTC. This codes for CASSLDRDRQSYEQYF.

To note about this clonotype: The conserved phenylalanine or tryptophan is not found at the CDR3 terminus, so this likely reflects a read error. The V and J genes are TRBV18 and TRBJ1-2; 7 nucleotides align to TRBD1. V trimming: 5 bases; J trimming: 4 bases; junction bases outside the gene matches: 7. CDR1 is KGHSH and CDR2 is LQKENI in the germline V gene. This CDR3 has 14 residues. The CDR3 DNA reads TGTGCCAGCTCATCAGACAGGGAAGGCTATGGCTACACCCTC. As protein: CASSSDREGYGYTL.

The table lists this clonotype with a few counts. V is TRBV28 and J is TRBJ2-2; TRBD2 might be the D (6 bases). The CDR3 length is 14 residues. V shed 5 bases and J shed 8 bases, with 15 bases lying between them. Germline assignment: CDR1 MDHEN and CDR2 SYDVKM. In DNA, the CDR3 is TGTGCCAGCAGTACTCGGGGCGGGACGGGGGAGCTGTTTTTT. Translated, it gives CASSTRGGTGELFF.

The rearrangement links TRBV3-1 to TRBJ2-7, with 14 bases aligning to TRBD2. The CDR3 sequence is 17 residues long. The J segment lost 4 bases and the V segment lost 1 base, leaving 6 bases of the junction unmatched. Germline V lookup: CDR1 LGHDT, CDR2 YNNKEL (reference sequence). The CDR3 nucleotides read TGTGCCAGCAGCCAAGTGGGACTAGCGGGAGTGCGGTACGAGCAGTACTTC. This codes for CASSQVGLAGVRYEQYF.

This chain uses TRBV20-1 with TRBJ2-5; possible D gene TRBD2, 6 bases. Germline V gene sequence: CDR1 DFQATT, CDR2 SNEGSKA (reference sequence). V shed 0 bases and J shed 1 base, with 15 bases lying between them. This CDR3 has 16 residues. CDR3 coding DNA: TGCAGTGCTAGAGATCTGAGCGGGCGCGTCCAAGAGACCCAGTACTTC. It codes for CSARDLSGRVQETQYF.

The V gene is TRBV19, the J gene TRBJ2-5; D is possibly TRBD1 or TRBD2 (6 bases each). Germline lookup yields CDR1 LNHDA and CDR2 SQIVND (reference sequence). V was shortened by 1 base and J by 5 bases, with 29 bases between the two germline ends. The CDR3 is 20 amino acids. The CDR3 region is CASSIAGGVWGQAIEETQYF. The CDR3 coding sequence is TGTGCCAGTAGTATAGCAGGAGGGGTATGGGGGCAGGCGATCGAGGAGACCCAGTACTTC.

This clonotype has more than one count but fewer than ten. The chain recombines TRBV28 with TRBJ2-1; 8 bases line up with TRBD1. CDR1 MDHEN and CDR2 SYDVKM come from the germline V gene. Germline trimming cut 4 bases from V and 6 bases from J; bases unmatched to any gene: 8. This CDR3 is 15 amino acids long. The CDR3 is CASSSSGTGINEQFF. The CDR3 coding sequence is TGTGCCAGCAGTTCCTCCGGGACAGGCATCAATGAGCAGTTCTTC.

The chain uses TRBV7-3 and TRBJ2-3, with D hard to call. CDR1 is SGHTA and CDR2 is FQGTGA in the germline V gene. The CDR3 is 13 residues long. The V end was cut by 2 bases, the J end by 4 bases, with 7 bases between. DNA of the CDR3: TGTGCCAGCAGCTTAGGTCGACCAGATACGCAGTATTTT. It specifies CASSLGRPDTQYF.